This T cell receptor (beta chain) was sequenced for a study of blood T cells in healthy people across ages. Each sample gave at least 7 million isolated PBMCs. Then a second PCR, running roughly 7 to 11 cycles, was carried out with a sample-barcoded 5' primer and a J-beta primer mix. With 12 random nucleotides, a template-switch adaptor tagged each individual cDNA molecule. TCRdb re-called the 5' RACE reads through MiXCR, storing one row per CDR3 protein. The sample has 850,000 to 1,000,000 distinct CDR3 sequences, roughly 50% seen once. The V gene's germline CDR1 is SGHAT and CDR2 FQNNGV. The V end was cut by 2 bases, the J end by 5 bases, with 12 bases between. This CDR3 is 14 amino acids long.

This chain uses TRBV11-2 with TRBJ2-5, with D maybe TRBD2 (6 bases). Sample: blood. This clonotype was sampled from a man in his thirties or forties in good health. As DNA, the CDR3 is TGTGCCAGCAGCTTAAACGGGGGAAGGGAGACCCAGTACTTC. This codes for CASSLNGGRETQYF.